This TCR beta chain was sequenced for a study of cytomegalovirus exposure and HLA in healthy donors (dated by TCRdb to the late 2010s). Looking at the study overall: In an earlier analysis of 587 of the donors, roughly 300 Gb of sequence data and 100 million or so unique TCR beta sequences from about 179 million T cells were reported. Four to six DR-DQ haplotypes were handled as single units for association and clustering, since linkage in the cohort was strong. Rather than drawing on any new phenotypic data, the later analysis identified candidate immune exposures from TCR beta sequences and the way those sequences occurred across donors. The number of donors typed differed by locus, with 629-630 for A, B, C, DRB1 and DQB1, around 520 for DQA1, about 610 for DPA1, and around 460 for DPB1. Of the roughly 400 genotyped donors, over 70% fell in the genetic ancestry cluster associated with self-reported Caucasian donors. Besides the first cohort of roughly 660 subjects, a separate validation cohort made up of 95 to 150 different subjects was used. Roughly 300 gigabases of sequencing data and roughly 90 million unique TCR sequences were included in an early release covering under 650 HLA-typed donors. Across some 400 genotyped donors of the cohort, an average of approximately 200,000 unique TCR beta nucleotide sequences per donor were sequenced, and roughly 20% of those sequences were non-productive. The T cell repertoires of 670 or so subjects were profiled by immunosequencing and related to cytomegalovirus serostatus. A later genetic analysis used genome-wide SNP genotypes for about 65% of the roughly 670 donors, treating that subset as a discovery cohort. The study combined high-throughput TCR immunosequencing, statistical association of individual TCRs with disease status, and machine learning to predict cytomegalovirus infection status. A later analysis re-analyzed previously published TCR beta repertoires from about 600 donors and added high-resolution HLA genotyping to study TCR occurrence patterns. Donor age, sex, ethnicity and CMV serostatus were compiled together with the repertoire data. The study aimed to test whether signatures of past pathogen exposure could be identified by cataloging public T cell receptors. In an earlier analysis of roughly 600 of the donors, high-throughput TCR beta sequencing was used to judge whether each TCR beta V gene segment behaved as functional or pseudogenic. Class I and class II HLA loci were covered by the typing at four-digit resolution. Every repertoire in the discovery cohort had been generated on one and the same sequencing platform. What the authors observed across the whole study: The study listed 150 to 200 TCR beta chains as associated with cytomegalovirus. Most CMV-associated TCR beta chains appeared to be HLA-restricted in a later analysis, and the HLA associations seemed to be driven largely by CMV exposure. Compared with equally common non-associated chains, HLA-associated TCR beta chains in a later analysis were more clonally expanded and had lower generation probabilities. Cytomegalovirus status was reported to be diagnosed by the classifier with high specificity and sensitivity in both the original and validation cohorts. According to a later analysis, parvovirus B19, influenza, CMV and Epstein-Barr virus appeared linked to several top co-occurrence clusters. Broadly in line with IMGT annotations, most TCR beta V segments showed up in productive rearrangements about 87% or about 30% of the time in an earlier analysis of roughly 590 of the donors. In this cohort, only TCR beta chains were sequenced, and detectable features were limited by the absence of alpha or paired-chain data. CMV serostatus was the only immune exposure information available for the cohort. In vitro tests confirmed that a few of the cytomegalovirus-associated TCR beta chains recognize cytomegalovirus antigens. Some IMGT-functional V segments, including TRBV6-2 and TRBV6-3, could not be told apart with the 87-base-pair reads, so those segments were excluded. Presence/absence analyses assumed roughly uniform sequencing depth across donors, an assumption that may not hold. Because HLA typing was missing for some donors at each locus, association tests included only the typed subset. A cluster of highly shared sequence variants was judged likely to represent a technical artifact of the sequencing pipeline. The authors suggested that the approach could potentially be generalized to other disease states and immunological phenotypes. According to a later analysis, TCR association rates differed among HLA loci, with DRB1 alleles showing the most associated TCRs and HLA-C alleles showing the fewest. A further reported finding was that TCR beta sequences accurately predicted the HLA-A and HLA-B alleles for most subjects in the first cohort. Linkage disequilibrium might explain the correlated functional status among segregating V segments, but an unknown experimental factor could not be ruled out. When HLA alleles, especially DR and DQ, strongly co-occurred, TCR associations were difficult to assign to individual alleles. Across donors, most TCR sequences were observed very rarely, whereas some public TCRs were present in many individuals. In a later genetic analysis, fewer N-insertions in productive TCRs were reported among donors in an Asian-associated ancestry cluster than the 666-donor mean. Because counts were too low, approximately 18 rarely observed V segments, including chromosome 9 orphons, were excluded from the earlier analysis of 587 of the donors. In a later analysis, 16,951 TCR beta sequences were associated with specific HLA alleles at a false discovery rate of 0.05. V-gene and J-gene trimming of TCR beta chains was associated with a missense DCLRE1C variant in a later genetic analysis, and the association was replicated in an independent cohort.

In total, over 600 healthy bone marrow donors made up the cohort. All cohort members were sampled while nominally healthy, although unrecorded immune exposures were likely present. The donor was CMV seronegative and belonged to the group of roughly 330 seronegative cohort members. Every donor gave a peripheral blood sample, and the peripheral blood mononuclear cells from that sample were used for TCR beta sequencing. The Qiagen DNeasy Blood Extraction Kit was used to extract genomic DNA from the blood cell samples. A remark on this clone: Its antigen is not yet known. No much larger clonotype is one base removed from it; base qualities were not supplied.

Deletion took 7 bases off V and 0 bases off J, with a span of 14 bases between the germline ends. There are 15 amino acids in the CDR3, from cysteine to phenylalanine inclusive. Just the 45-base CDR3 DNA is kept, in frame starting at base 1. CDR1 and CDR2 are read off the germline V gene as SGHRS and YFSETQ. Preparation of the library involved the immunoSEQ multiplex PCR assay. The multiplex PCR relied on a mix of 60 forward primers for TCR Vbeta segments and 13 reverse primers for TCR Jbeta segments. A multiplex PCR assay on genomic DNA amplified the CDR3 region of rearranged TCR beta genes. The Illumina HiSeq System was used to sequence the amplified TCR beta libraries as 87-base-pair reads. The source study handled its data this way. Across the 670 or so repertoires, a later analysis counted around 80 million unique TCR beta chains, 8.5 million to 12 million of which were shared by at least two donors. A nearest-neighbor algorithm error-corrected the raw reads and collapsed the reads into unique sequences, merging closely related sequences to remove PCR and sequencing errors. V, D and J gene segments were assigned by aligning CDR3 sequences to IMGT reference sequences. For a sequence to be retained, a match of at least six nucleotides to both a V gene segment and a J gene segment was required. Rearrangements were classified as productive when the CDR3 lacked stop codons and remained in frame with V and J, and all other rearrangements were classified as non-productive. Following IMGT convention, CDR3 was defined as the stretch from the second conserved V-encoded cysteine up to the conserved J-encoded phenylalanine. The earlier analysis of a few hundred of the donors excluded sequences that lacked an unambiguous match to a single V gene segment. An earlier analysis of 450 to 650 of the donors called V segments functional above 56.7% productive rearrangements and segregating when the between-donor standard deviation exceeded 5%. A statistical classification framework was built for diagnosing cytomegalovirus status from the catalog of TCR beta chain sequences. In a later analysis, TCR nucleotide sequences were compared against IMGT/GENE-DB human TR gene sequences so that V and J genes could be assigned. Using the TCRdist pipeline, a later analysis assigned CDR3 sequences along with most-parsimonious VDJ recombination scenarios. In a later analysis, each TCR beta chain was defined by its CDR3 amino acid sequence together with its V-gene family, and reads without a unique V-gene family were excluded. A later analysis removed 592 highly shared, low-generation-probability nucleotide sequences to deal with suspected cross-contamination and a sequencing artifact. In a later analysis, a clonal expansion index was calculated for each public chain from normalized within-repertoire ranks of inferred template counts. Generation probabilities in a later analysis came from a VDJ recombination model fitted to out-of-frame rearrangements, and those results were checked against IGoR. A later analysis scored TCR-TCR, TCR-HLA and TCR-CMV co-occurrence with hypergeometric tests, applying a repertoire-size bias correction to TCR pairs. To estimate false discovery rates, a later analysis permuted the HLA or CMV assignments 20 times. In a later analysis, co-occurring TCRs were grouped using DBSCAN, and TCRdist sequence similarity was added for clustering within HLA-allele-positive subsets. Repertoires with fewer than 30,000 or more than 120,000 public chains were left out of co-occurrence clustering, as were a handful of repertoires with anomalous nucleotide sharing. The table was pulled from immuneACCESS by TCRdb, which kept in-frame rearrangements only. Such tables lose some clones; where checked, under half of the loss comes from unresolved V genes, and the rest has no known cause. V and J calls and clone size are given by that table; D and trimming were obtained from the DNA. In all, the sample holds roughly 120,000 clones, and roughly 73% of those were seen once. The top ten constitute around 0.79% of the sample.

Sequenced sample: PBMCs. This chain is built from TRBV5-1 and TRBJ2-1; TRBD2 is possibly the D segment (6 matching bases). This TCR derives from a woman aged 25-40 years in good health and CMV-seronegative. The DNA sequence is TGCGCCAGCGGTCGGGTGGGGGGCTCCTACAATGAGCAGTTCTTC. Its translation is CASGRVGGSYNEQFF.